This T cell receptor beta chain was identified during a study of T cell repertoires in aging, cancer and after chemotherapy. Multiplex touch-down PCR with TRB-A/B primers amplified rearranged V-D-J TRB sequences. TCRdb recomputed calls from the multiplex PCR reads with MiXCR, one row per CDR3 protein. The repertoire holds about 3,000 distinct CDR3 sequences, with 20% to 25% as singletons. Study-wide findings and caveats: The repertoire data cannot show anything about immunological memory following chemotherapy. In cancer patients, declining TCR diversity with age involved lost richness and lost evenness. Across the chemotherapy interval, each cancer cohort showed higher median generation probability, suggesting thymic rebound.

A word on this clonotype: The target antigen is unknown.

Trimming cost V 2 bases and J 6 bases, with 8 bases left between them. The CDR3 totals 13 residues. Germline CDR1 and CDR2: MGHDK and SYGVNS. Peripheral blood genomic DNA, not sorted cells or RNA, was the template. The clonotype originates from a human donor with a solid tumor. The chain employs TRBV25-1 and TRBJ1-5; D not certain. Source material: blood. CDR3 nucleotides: TGTGCCAGCAGTGAAGTTGGGTCTCAGCCCCAGCATTTT. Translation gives CASSEVGSQPQHF.